This TCR beta chain was found in a study of lymphopenia after photon versus proton radiotherapy (dated by TCRdb to between 2018 and 2021). In the study overall: The immunological effects of photon versus proton radiation therapy were compared in patients with gastrointestinal tumors who developed high-grade lymphopenia. The cohort comprised 15 to 20 patients with gastrointestinal tumors who received either photon or proton therapy and then developed lymphopenia. The study was designed to characterize how the impact on the immune system differs between the two radiation modalities.

The method was the immunoSEQ multiplex PCR assay. T cell repertoires were profiled by deep sequencing of rearranged TCR beta loci, alongside multiparametric flow cytometry. Entries here come from immuneACCESS through TCRdb and include only in-frame sequences with V and J called. Some clones fail to appear in such tables; in the studies checked, an unresolved V gene covers under half of the shortfall, and the cause of the remainder is unknown. A total of about 160,000 clones appear in this sample, around 85% of them only once. The top ten hold about 4.7% of the sample. Broad study findings and their caveats: Among patients across the cohort who died, overall survival time showed an inverse correlation with a larger post-nadir drop in TCR diversity. Once the lymphocyte count had reached its nadir, the repertoires of photon-treated patients showed oligoclonal expansion, particularly of CD8+ Temra cells, and this expansion drove the decline in diversity. The survival association was assessed only in patients who died, and better survival with proton therapy was presented by the authors as a possibility rather than a demonstrated result. Proton-treated patients stayed relatively stable during treatment, while photon-treated patients lost naive T cells and TCR diversity and gained effector/memory populations.

The germline V gene (reference sequence) provides CDR1 MNHNY and CDR2 SVGAGI. CDR3 length: 13 amino acids, cysteine to phenylalanine. The retained sequence is limited to the CDR3, 39 bases, with the frame set at the first base. V is pared back by 6 bases and J by 5 bases, with 11 bases lying between the germline termini. Comments on this clone: The specificity of this receptor is unknown. It has no much larger one-base neighbor in the sample; base qualities were not kept.

Recombination joined TRBV6-6 with TRBJ1-5, with a tentative D gene TRBD1 over 6 matching bases. The source material was peripheral blood, sampled from a patient treated with photon-based radiotherapy. This clonotype was obtained from a man between 50 and 59 years old with gastric cancer. The DNA sequence is given as TGTGCCAGCAGCCAGGGGAGGGATCAGCCCCAGCATTTT. It encodes CASSQGRDQPQHF.